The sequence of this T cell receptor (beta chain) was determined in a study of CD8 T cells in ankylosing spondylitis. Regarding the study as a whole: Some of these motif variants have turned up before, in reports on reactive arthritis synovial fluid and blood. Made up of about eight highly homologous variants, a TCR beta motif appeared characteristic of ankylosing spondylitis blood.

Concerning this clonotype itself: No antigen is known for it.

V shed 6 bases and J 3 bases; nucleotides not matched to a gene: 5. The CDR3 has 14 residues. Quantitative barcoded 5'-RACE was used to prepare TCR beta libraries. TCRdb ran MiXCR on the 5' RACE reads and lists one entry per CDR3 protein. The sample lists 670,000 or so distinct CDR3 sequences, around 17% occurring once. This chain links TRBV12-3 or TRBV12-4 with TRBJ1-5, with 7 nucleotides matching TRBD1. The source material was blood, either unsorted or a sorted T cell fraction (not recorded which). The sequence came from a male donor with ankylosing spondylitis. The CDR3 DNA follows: TGTGCCAGCAGGTTGGGACAGCCCAATCAGCCCCAGCATTTT. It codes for CASRLGQPNQPQHF.